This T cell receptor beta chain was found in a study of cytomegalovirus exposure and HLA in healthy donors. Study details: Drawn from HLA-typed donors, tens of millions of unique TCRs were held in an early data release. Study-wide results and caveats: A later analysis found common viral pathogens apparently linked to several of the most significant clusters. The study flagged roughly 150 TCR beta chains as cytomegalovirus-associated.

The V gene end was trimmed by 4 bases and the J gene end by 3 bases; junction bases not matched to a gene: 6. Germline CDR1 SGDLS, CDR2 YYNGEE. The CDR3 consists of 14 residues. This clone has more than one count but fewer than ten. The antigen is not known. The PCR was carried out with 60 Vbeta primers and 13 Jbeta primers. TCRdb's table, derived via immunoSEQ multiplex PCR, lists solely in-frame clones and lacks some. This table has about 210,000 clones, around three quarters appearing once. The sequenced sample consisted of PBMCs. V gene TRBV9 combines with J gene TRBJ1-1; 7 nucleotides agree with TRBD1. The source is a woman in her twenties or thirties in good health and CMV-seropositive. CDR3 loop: CASSLGTDDTEAFF. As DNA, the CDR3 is TGTGCCAGCAGCCTAGGGACAGATGACACTGAAGCTTTCTTT. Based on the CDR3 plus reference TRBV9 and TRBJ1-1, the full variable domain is DSGVTQTPKHLITATGQRVTLRCSPRSGDLSVYWYQQSLDQGLQFLIQYYNGEERAKGNILERFSAQQFPDLHSELNLSSLELGDSALYFCASSLGTDDTEAFFGQGTRLTVV.